In this sample, the clone carrying this T cell receptor beta chain turned up once. The CDR3 is 15 residues long. V was clipped by 5 bases and J by 7 bases, with 15 bases between them. Germline V gene data show CDR1 as MDHEN and CDR2 as SYDVKM. Profiling relied on immunoSEQ multiplex PCR, and the TCRdb table lists in-frame clones only, not all of them. This sample has about 300,000 clones, with roughly 90% found just once. These data are taken from a study of blood T cell repertoires in COVID-19. About the study: The study drew acute and convalescent COVID-19 samples from the United States, Italy and Spain. T cells, B-cell-depleted T cells, or PBMCs provided the cDNA or gDNA that served as material.

Source material: peripheral blood. V usage is TRBV28 and J usage is TRBJ1-6, with a possible D match to TRBD1 (5 bases). This clonotype originated in a middle-aged man with acute or convalescent COVID-19. The CDR3, as DNA: TGTGCCAGCAGTCCCCTCTCGGGGGAGAATTCACCCCTCCACTTT. It translates to CASSPLSGENSPLHF.